This T cell receptor (beta chain) was identified in a study of blood T cell repertoires in COVID-19. The table lists this clone with a few counts. Trimming cost V 0 bases and J 1 base, with 10 bases left between them. CDR1 is SGHNT and CDR2 is YYREEE in the germline V gene (reference sequence). This CDR3 comprises 15 residues. Ages ranged from about 18 to 100 years, with residence in 24 US areas. Libraries were prepared by immunoSEQ multiplex PCR; TCRdb keeps only in-frame clonotypes and omits some of them. The data show 150,000 to 250,000 clones, 65% to 85% seen once. This chain links TRBV5-4 with TRBJ1-1, with D possibly TRBD1 on 6 matching bases. This receptor was taken from a man aged 40-49 years who had recovered from COVID-19. Sequencing used PBMCs or T cells enriched from blood (not recorded which). The CDR3 region has the DNA TGTGCCAGCAGCTTGGTGTCAGGGGAGAACACTGAAGCTTTCTTT. Residues: CASSLVSGENTEAFF.